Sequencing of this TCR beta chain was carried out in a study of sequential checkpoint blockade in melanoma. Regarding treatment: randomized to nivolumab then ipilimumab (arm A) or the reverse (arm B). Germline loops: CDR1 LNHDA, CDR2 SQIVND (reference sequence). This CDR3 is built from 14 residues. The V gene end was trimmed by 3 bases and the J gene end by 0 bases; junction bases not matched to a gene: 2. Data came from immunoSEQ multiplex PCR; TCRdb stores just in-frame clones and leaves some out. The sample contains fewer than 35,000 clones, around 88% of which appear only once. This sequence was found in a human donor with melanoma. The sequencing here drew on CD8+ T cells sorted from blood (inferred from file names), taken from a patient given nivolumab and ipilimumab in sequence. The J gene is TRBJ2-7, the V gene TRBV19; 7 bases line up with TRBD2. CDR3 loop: CASSIGGYSYEQYF. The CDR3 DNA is TGTGCCAGTAGTATCGGGGGGTACTCCTACGAGCAGTACTTC.